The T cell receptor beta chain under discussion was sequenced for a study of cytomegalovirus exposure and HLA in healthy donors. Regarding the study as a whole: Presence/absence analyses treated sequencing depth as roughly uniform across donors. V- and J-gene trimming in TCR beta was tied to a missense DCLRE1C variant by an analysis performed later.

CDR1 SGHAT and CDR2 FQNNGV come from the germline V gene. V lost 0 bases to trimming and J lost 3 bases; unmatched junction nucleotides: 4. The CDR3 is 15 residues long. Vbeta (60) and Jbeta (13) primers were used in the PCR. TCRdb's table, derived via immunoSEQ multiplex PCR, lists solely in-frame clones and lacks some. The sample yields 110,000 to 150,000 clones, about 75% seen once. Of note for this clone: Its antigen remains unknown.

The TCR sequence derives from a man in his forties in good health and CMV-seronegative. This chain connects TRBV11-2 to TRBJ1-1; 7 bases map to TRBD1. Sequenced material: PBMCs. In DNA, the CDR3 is TGTGCCAGCAGCTTAGAGTCAGGGGGGTACACTGAAGCTTTCTTT. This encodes CASSLESGGYTEAFF.